This entry is about one T cell receptor (beta chain). Its target is unknown. This entry comes from a study of a mutant IDH1 vaccine in newly diagnosed glioma. Time point specified: week 35, safety follow-up. The vaccine gave 300 ug of a 20-mer mutant IDH1 peptide subcutaneously per dose. The germline V gene has CDR1 MNHNS and CDR2 SASEGT. The CDR3 has 11 amino acids. Trimming removed 7 bases at V and 3 bases at J, with 7 bases between. The protocol was immunoSEQ multiplex PCR, while the TCRdb copy is restricted to in-frame clones and leaves out a portion. Of about 32,000 clones listed, 78% are singletons.

This receptor was identified in a middle-aged woman with glioma. The V and J genes are TRBV6-1 and TRBJ2-7; D gene ambiguous. This material consisted of PBMCs, taken from a glioma patient whose treatment included an IDH1 peptide vaccine. CDR3 residues: CASKKDYEQYF. In nucleotides, the CDR3 is TGTGCCAGCAAAAAAGACTACGAGCAGTACTTC.